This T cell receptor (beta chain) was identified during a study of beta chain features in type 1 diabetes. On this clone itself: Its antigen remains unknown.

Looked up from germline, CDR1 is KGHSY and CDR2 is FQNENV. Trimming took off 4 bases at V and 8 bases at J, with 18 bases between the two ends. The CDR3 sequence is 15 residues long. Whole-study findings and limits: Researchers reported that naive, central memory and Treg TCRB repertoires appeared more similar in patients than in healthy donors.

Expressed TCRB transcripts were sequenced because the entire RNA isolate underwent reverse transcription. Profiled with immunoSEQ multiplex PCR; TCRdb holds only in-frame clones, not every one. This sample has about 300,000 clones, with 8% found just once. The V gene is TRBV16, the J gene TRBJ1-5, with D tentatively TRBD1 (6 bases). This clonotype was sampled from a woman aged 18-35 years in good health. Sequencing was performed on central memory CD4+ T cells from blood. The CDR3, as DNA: TGTGCCAGCAGCCCTTTAGGGGGTGGATATGAGCCCCAGCATTTT. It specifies CASSPLGGGYEPQHF.